One and the same sample provided the 2 T cell receptor beta chains below, sequenced in a study of Ad26.COV2.S vaccination and SARS-CoV-2 variants. The data were produced by immunoSEQ multiplex PCR, yet TCRdb's version contains in-frame clones alone and is incomplete. Among 300,000 to 400,000 clones listed, about 86% were seen once. The treatment: roughly 18 received Ad26.COV2.S at low or high dose, single or two shots; five or six received placebo; per-sample allocation not given. Following the first vaccine or placebo injection, samples were taken on day 63. The sample consisted of peripheral blood, taken in a trial of Ad26.COV2.S vaccine versus placebo. The receptors shown here come from a person between 18 and 60 years old who received the Ad26.COV2.S COVID-19 vaccine or a placebo.

V usage is TRBV3-1 (or the pseudogene TRBV3-2) and J usage is TRBJ2-7, with D possibly being TRBD1 (6 bases). V dropped 6 bases and J dropped 1 base, with 10 bases sitting between them. Germline V gene data show CDR1 as LGHDT and CDR2 as YNNKEL (reference sequence). The length of the CDR3 is 13 residues. The DNA for the CDR3 is TGTGCCAGCAGGCACCAGGGGTCCTACGAGCAGTACTTC. Translating gives CASRHQGSYEQYF.

This chain connects TRBV7-9 to TRBJ2-1; 14 bases match TRBD2. The germline V gene encodes CDR1 SEHNR and CDR2 FQNEAQ (reference sequence). There are 15 residues in the CDR3. The V gene end was trimmed by 8 bases and the J gene end by 6 bases; junction bases not matched to a gene: 6. This CDR3 is CASVPGTSGGNEQFF. As DNA, the CDR3 is TGTGCCAGCGTCCCCGGGACTAGCGGGGGCAATGAGCAGTTCTTC.